Below, one T cell receptor beta chain is given with its context. Its antigen is still unknown. This CDR3 is built from 13 residues. Between the trimmed V and J ends, which lost 1 base and 15 bases, there was a span of 14 bases. Looked up from germline, CDR1 is SGDLS and CDR2 is YYNGEE. Both 60 Vbeta primers and 13 Jbeta primers went into the PCR. Sequencing used immunoSEQ multiplex PCR; TCRdb keeps in-frame clones, though not all of them. The repertoire holds some 84,000 clones, with 63% as singletons. This sample is part of a study of cytomegalovirus exposure and HLA in healthy donors. General study results and limits: What TCR beta sequences reportedly achieved was accurate prediction of HLA-A and HLA-B alleles in most subjects. Earlier results showed most TCR beta V segments being productive about 87% or about 30% of the time. Cytomegalovirus-associated status was assigned to fewer than 200 TCR beta chains.

This sequence was found in a woman in her forties in good health and CMV-seropositive. The chain carries TRBV9 and TRBJ1-6; D ambiguous. Sequencing input: PBMCs. The CDR3 DNA sequence: TGTGCCAGCAGCGTAAGTCAGGAAGCAAGCCTCCACTTT. Translating gives CASSVSQEASLHF.